These 13 T cell receptor beta chains were all obtained from the same sample, sequenced in a study of response to subunit inactivated influenza vaccine. TCRdb reprocessed the RT-PCR reads with MiXCR, giving one entry per CDR3 protein. The table has under 550,000 distinct CDR3 sequences, less than 10% seen once. The sequencing here drew on PBMCs from blood, taken around 25 months after vaccination. These receptors all stem from a man between 50 and 70 years old who received an inactivated influenza vaccine.

The chain couples TRBV20-1 to TRBJ2-7; D ambiguous. Germline V gene sequence: CDR1 DFQATT, CDR2 SNEGSKA (reference sequence). CDR3 length: 14 residues. In DNA, the CDR3 is TGCGCCTTGGGAAGGACGCTCGTACGCTACGAGCAGTACTTC. Protein product: CALGRTLVRYEQYF.

The CDR3 DNA sequence: TGTGCCAGCAGCGGCCAAATCGGTACCGGGGAGCTGTTTTTT. This sequence encodes CASSGQIGTGELFF. The chain joins TRBV7-6 to TRBJ2-2; no firm D call. The ends were cut back, 5 bases at V and 5 bases at J, with 12 bases in the middle. Germline CDR1 and CDR2: SGHVS and FNYEAQ. The CDR3 totals 14 residues. Full variable domain (outside the CDR3, taken from reference TRBV7-6 and TRBJ2-2): GAGVSQSPRYKVTKRGQDVALRCDPISGHVSLYWYRQALGQGPEFLTYFNYEAQQDKSGLPNDRFSAERPEGSISTLTIQRTEQRDSAMYRCASSGQIGTGELFFGEGSRLTVL.

This clonotype was observed a handful of times. The rearrangement links TRBV20-1 to TRBJ2-7; TRBD1 agrees at 7 bases. Germline lookup yields CDR1 DFQATT and CDR2 SNEGSKA (reference sequence). Unmatched junction bases numbered 8, after V lost 6 bases and J lost 3 bases. The CDR3 covers 13 residues. For the CDR3, the DNA is TGCAGTGCAGTCACCGGGACAGACTACGAGCAGTACTTC. Translated: CSAVTGTDYEQYF.

V gene TRBV19 combines with J gene TRBJ1-1; possible D gene TRBD1, 5 bases. The CDR3 runs to 16 residues. Between the trimmed V and J ends, which lost 1 base and 0 bases, there was a span of 12 bases. Germline V gene data show CDR1 as LNHDA and CDR2 as SQIVND (reference sequence). The CDR3 DNA sequence: TGTGCCAGTAGTATAGGCGGTGGGGGTTTGAACACTGAAGCTTTCTTT. It encodes CASSIGGGGLNTEAFF.

Only a few counts were recorded for this clonotype. This chain joins TRBV6-8 and TRBJ2-7; tentative D call: TRBD2 (5 bases). The CDR3 has 14 amino acids. CDR1 is MNHGY, CDR2 SAAAGT, per germline. With 0 bases removed from V and 2 bases from J, the gap between germline ends came to 8 bases. CDR3 loop: CASSYSFGAYEQYF. CDR3 DNA: TGTGCCAGCAGTTACTCATTCGGGGCCTACGAGCAGTACTTC.

This clonotype was counted a few times. The CDR3: CASSQGSTRVEQYF. CDR3 nucleotide sequence: TGTGCCAGCAGCCAAGGGTCGACGCGGGTCGAGCAGTACTTC. V is TRBV3-1 and J is TRBJ2-7; the D gene is possibly TRBD2 (5 bases). Germline CDR1 and CDR2: LGHDT and YNNKEL (reference sequence). V lost 1 base to trimming and J lost 6 bases, with 13 bases between them. The CDR3 is 14 amino acids.

This clonotype appeared many times. The chain recombines TRBV5-5 with TRBJ1-4, with D hard to call. This CDR3 contains 14 residues. CDR1 and CDR2 from the germline V gene are SGHKS and YYEKEE (reference sequence). Trimming removed 4 bases from V and 10 bases from J, with 17 bases in between. CDR3 residues: CASSADWIGGKLFF. The CDR3, as DNA: TGTGCCAGCAGCGCCGACTGGATAGGCGGAAAACTGTTTTTT.

This chain links TRBV5-1 with TRBJ1-2; the D gene is possibly TRBD1 (6 bases). This CDR3 spans 15 amino acids. V lost 4 bases and J 4 bases, leaving 17 bases between the germline ends. Germline values: CDR1 SGHRS, CDR2 YFSETQ. As DNA, the CDR3 is TGCGCCAGCAGCACCGCACAGGGAAATGGCTATGGCTACACCTTC. It codes for CASSTAQGNGYGYTF.

This clonotype came up many times. V and J are TRBV5-8 and TRBJ1-5; D is undetermined. V was cut by 4 bases and J by 1 base, with 9 bases left in between. The CDR3 has 14 residues. Germline values: CDR1 SGHTS, CDR2 YDEGEE. CDR3 nucleotides: TGTGCCAGCAGCCAAGGATACAGCAATCAGCCCCAGCATTTT. Translated, it gives CASSQGYSNQPQHF.

This clonotype has only a few counts. In DNA, the CDR3 is TGTGCCAGCAGCCCGGGACTAGCGGGAGGGCCACGGGAGACCCAGTACTTC. Its translation is CASSPGLAGGPRETQYF. This chain joins TRBV4-2 and TRBJ2-5; 16 nucleotides match TRBD2. Per the germline V gene, CDR1 is LGHNA and CDR2 is YNFKEQ. V was clipped by 4 bases and J by 5 bases; unmatched bases: 7. CDR3 size: 17 residues.

This clonotype has just one count. At one end the junction does not follow the germline gene, possibly because of a read error. The genes are TRBV7-9 and TRBJ1-6; D is uncertain. The germline CDR1 and CDR2 sequences are SEHNR and FQNEAQ (reference sequence). This CDR3 has 15 amino acids. The CDR3 DNA reads TGTGCCGGCAGCTTAGGTGGCGTAAGGGATTCACCCCTCCACTTT. Its translation is CAGSLGGVRDSPLHF. Looking up the rest from reference TRBV7-9 and TRBJ1-6 gives the full variable domain: DTGVSQNPRHKITKRGQNVTFRCDPISEHNRLYWYRQTLGQGPEFLTYFQNEAQLEKSRLLSDRFSAERPKGSFSTLEIQRTEQGDSAMYLCAGSLGGVRDSPLHFGNGTRLTVT.

The chain combines TRBV7-2 with TRBJ1-1; D unresolved. Germline lookup yields CDR1 SGHTA and CDR2 FQGNSA. This CDR3 spans 13 amino acids. Trimming cost V 5 bases and J 6 bases, with 13 bases left between them. The CDR3 spells CASSLGSFAEAFF. The CDR3 bases are TGTGCCAGCAGCCTGGGCTCCTTCGCTGAAGCTTTCTTT.

This clonotype was counted only a few times. The chain carries TRBV5-1 and TRBJ2-5, with TRBD2 matching 8 bases. With 6 bases clipped from V and 4 bases from J, the junction kept 8 bases outside the gene matches. Per germline, CDR1 SGHRS and CDR2 YFSETQ. CDR3 length equals 14 residues. This CDR3 reads CASTVGAGGETQYF. The CDR3 DNA reads TGCGCCAGCACCGTCGGGGCGGGAGGAGAGACCCAGTACTTC.